This T cell receptor beta chain is drawn from a study of cytotoxic CD8 clonotypes in ibrutinib-treated CLL. Study at large: Partial responses totalled approximately 24 and complete responses 2; after median 68 months, roughly 14 remained remitted and approximately twelve progressed.

Clones were read by immunoSEQ multiplex PCR, and TCRdb kept only the in-frame ones, dropping some. Of approximately 74,000 clones listed, approximately 80% are singletons. Details on this clone: Its matching antigen is unknown.

The study's findings and limits: Baseline levels were approached again at progression, after clonality had risen at ibrutinib response.

Trimming cost V 4 bases and J 3 bases, with 14 bases left between them. CDR3 length equals 15 residues. Germline CDR1 is SGHKS and CDR2 is YYEKEE (reference sequence). The chain combines TRBV5-5 with TRBJ1-5; D not resolved. Source: PBMCs, taken at disease progression, from a patient treated with ibrutinib. The sequence was obtained from a human donor with chronic lymphocytic leukemia. CDR3 protein: CASSLSAVINQPQHF. The CDR3 nucleotides are TGTGCCAGCAGCCTATCAGCGGTTATCAATCAGCCCCAGCATTTT.